Listed here are 21 T cell receptor beta chains from one sample, sequenced in a study of OX40 agonist ivuxolimab in advanced cancers. Data came from immunoSEQ multiplex PCR; TCRdb stores just in-frame clones and leaves some out. The sample holds tens of thousands of clones, 85% to 95% seen once. The sequences come from CD4+ or CD8+ T cells sorted from blood, collected in a trial of the OX40 agonist ivuxolimab. The receptor source for this set is an adult with an advanced solid tumor such as melanoma, head and neck, liver or kidney cancer.

The chain links TRBV13 to TRBJ2-5, with 9 bases identical to TRBD1. There are 15 residues in the CDR3. V gave up 5 bases and J gave up 2 bases; unmatched junction bases: 6. CDR1 and CDR2 (germline): PRHDT, FYEKMQ (reference sequence). The CDR3 DNA reads as TGTGCCAGCAGCCCGCGGACAGGGGAACAAGAGACCCAGTACTTC. Protein sequence: CASSPRTGEQETQYF.

This sequence joins TRBV5-4 and TRBJ2-7; the D is unclear. The germline V gene has CDR1 SGHNT and CDR2 YYREEE (reference sequence). The CDR3 totals 15 residues. The V and J ends lost 0 bases and 3 bases respectively, with 13 bases between them. The DNA of the CDR3 is TGTGCCAGCAGCTTGGGGACCCCCAGCCGCTACGAGCAGTACTTC. Encoded protein: CASSLGTPSRYEQYF.

CDR3 nucleotides: TGTGCCAGCAGTTTGTACGGAGAGTATGGCTACACCTTC. This sequence encodes CASSLYGEYGYTF. The rearrangement links TRBV27 to TRBJ1-2; D is unresolved. The V end lost 3 bases, the J end lost 5 bases, and 10 bases lay between the germline ends. Germline V gene lookup returns CDR1 MNHEY and CDR2 SMNVEV (reference sequence). The CDR3 runs to 13 residues.

The chain is built from TRBV30 and TRBJ2-7; D is tentatively TRBD1 or TRBD2 (5 bases each). Per germline, CDR1 GTSNPN and CDR2 SVGIG (reference sequence). Trimming left V 8 bases short and J 0 bases short, with 11 bases between. The CDR3 runs to 12 residues. CDR3 sequence reads: CAGAGSSYEQYF. CDR3 nucleotide sequence: TGTGCCGGGGCGGGCAGCTCCTACGAGCAGTACTTC. The variable domain in full, completed from reference TRBV30 and TRBJ2-7, reads SQTIHQWPATLVQPVGSPLSLECTVEGTSNPNLYWYRQAAGRGLQLLFYSVGIGQISSEVPQNLSASRPQDRQFILSSKKLLLSDSGFYLCAGAGSSYEQYFGPGTRLTVT.

The genes are TRBV7-8 and TRBJ1-1; 7 bases map to TRBD1. Germline V gene sequence: CDR1 SGHVS, CDR2 FQNEAQ. The CDR3 runs 17 residues. The V and J ends lost 3 bases and 1 base, in that order; junction bases with no gene match: 11. CDR3 in DNA: TGTGCCAGCAGCTTTGGGGGCCAGACAGGGAGGAACACTGAAGCTTTCTTT. This translates into CASSFGGQTGRNTEAFF.

The CDR3 nucleotides are TGTGCCAGCAGTTCCGCCCCGATGGCCTCTGGGGCCAACGTCCTGACTTTC. Amino acid sequence: CASSSAPMASGANVLTF. This sequence joins TRBV27 and TRBJ2-6; D unresolved. The CDR3 has 17 residues. Trimming left V 4 bases short and J 0 bases short, with 13 bases between. Germline CDR1 and CDR2: MNHEY and SMNVEV (reference sequence).

The V call is TRBV7-2, the J call TRBJ2-1; the D gene could be TRBD1 or TRBD2 (6 bases each). V was cut by 0 bases and J by 8 bases, with 11 bases left in between. Germline CDR1 and CDR2: SGHTA and FQGNSA. The CDR3 totals 14 residues. CDR3 nucleotides: TGTGCCAGCAGCTTAGCTGGGGGGCCCGATGAGCAGTTCTTC. As protein: CASSLAGGPDEQFF. The whole variable domain, remainder taken from reference TRBV7-2 and TRBJ2-1, is GAGVSQSPSNKVTEKGKDVELRCDPISGHTALYWYRQSLGQGLEFLIYFQGNSAPDKSGLPSDRFSAERTGGSVSTLTIQRTQQEDSAVYLCASSLAGGPDEQFFGPGTRLTVL.

This sequence joins TRBV7-6 and TRBJ2-5; no firm D call. V was clipped by 4 bases and J by 7 bases, with 7 bases between them. Germline assignment: CDR1 SGHVS and CDR2 FNYEAQ. There are 11 residues in the CDR3. The CDR3, as DNA: TGTGCCAGCAGCTGGGCCAGGACCCAGTACTTC. It specifies CASSWARTQYF. Looking up the rest from reference TRBV7-6 and TRBJ2-5 gives the full variable domain: GAGVSQSPRYKVTKRGQDVALRCDPISGHVSLYWYRQALGQGPEFLTYFNYEAQQDKSGLPNDRFSAERPEGSISTLTIQRTEQRDSAMYRCASSWARTQYFGPGTRLLVL.

This rearrangement joins TRBV19 to TRBJ2-1, with D possibly being TRBD1 (6 bases). The CDR3 extends over 13 amino acids. Germline CDR1 reads LNHDA; CDR2 reads SQIVND (reference sequence). Trimming took off 4 bases at V and 8 bases at J, with 12 bases between the two ends. The CDR3 spells CASSTAAGDEQFF. CDR3 nucleotide sequence: TGTGCCAGTAGTACGGCGGCAGGGGATGAGCAGTTCTTC.

The rearrangement links TRBV14 to TRBJ2-1; D call uncertain. The CDR3 covers 14 residues. V gave up 0 bases and J gave up 8 bases, with 11 bases separating them. Germline V lookup: CDR1 SGHDN, CDR2 FVKESK. The CDR3 bases are TGTGCCAGCAGCCAAGAATGGCTAGACCATGAGCAGTTCTTC. This sequence encodes CASSQEWLDHEQFF. Full variable domain (missing parts from reference TRBV14 and TRBJ2-1): EAGVTQFPSHSVIEKGQTVTLRCDPISGHDNLYWYRRVMGKEIKFLLHFVKESKQDESGMPNNRFLAERTGGTYSTLKVQPAELEDSGVYFCASSQEWLDHEQFFGPGTRLTVL.

This chain joins TRBV11-2 and TRBJ2-3; D remains unclear. CDR1 SGHAT and CDR2 FQNNGV come from the germline V gene. The CDR3 contains 17 residues. Trimming took 5 bases from V and 6 from J, leaving 24 bases between them. The CDR3 loop reads CASSTGAMKAHGDTQYF. DNA of the CDR3: TGTGCCAGCAGCACCGGCGCGATGAAAGCACACGGGGATACGCAGTATTTT.

This chain joins TRBV14 and TRBJ2-5, with TRBD1 as a possible D gene (6 bases). V lost 2 bases, J lost 4 bases, and 11 bases lay in between. The CDR3 runs 14 residues. Germline CDR1 SGHDN, CDR2 FVKESK. CDR3 DNA sequence: TGTGCCAGCAGCCAATCCTGGGGGCGAGAGACCCAGTACTTC. The encoded protein is CASSQSWGRETQYF.

This chain uses TRBV25-1 with TRBJ2-2; D is possibly TRBD2 (5 bases). V shed 2 bases and J shed 0 bases, with 13 bases lying between them. Germline CDR1 MGHDK, CDR2 SYGVNS. This CDR3 spans 17 amino acids. The CDR3 protein is CASSEPPGWTNTGELFF. The CDR3 DNA reads TGTGCCAGCAGTGAACCCCCGGGGTGGACGAACACCGGGGAGCTGTTTTTT. The whole variable domain, remainder taken from reference TRBV25-1 and TRBJ2-2, is EADIYQTPRYLVIGTGKKITLECSQTMGHDKMYWYQQDPGMELHLIHYSYGVNSTEKGDLSSESTVSRIRTEHFPLTLESARPSHTSQYLCASSEPPGWTNTGELFFGEGSRLTVL.

The genes are TRBV6-5 and TRBJ1-4; no firm D call. Germline-derived CDR1 and CDR2 are MNHEY and SVGAGI. Between the trimmed V and J ends, which lost 6 bases and 0 bases, there was a span of 8 bases. The CDR3 covers 14 residues. The CDR3: CASSPEATNEKLFF. The CDR3 DNA reads TGTGCCAGCAGCCCGGAAGCAACTAATGAAAAACTGTTTTTT.

This clone was counted a single time. In nucleotides, the CDR3 is TGTGCCAGCAGCCCGACTAGCGGGAGGTACGAGCAGTACTTC. This encodes CASSPTSGRYEQYF. V and J are TRBV7-9 and TRBJ2-5; 13 positions agree with TRBD2. The DNA matches TRBJ2-7 better at its end, which makes the J call doubtful. The CDR3 runs to 14 residues. CDR1 and CDR2 from the germline V gene are SEHNR and FQNEAQ (reference sequence).

The chain carries TRBV30 and TRBJ2-2; D not certain. From germline, CDR1 is GTSNPN and CDR2 SVGIG (reference sequence). This CDR3 contains 14 residues. The germline V and J ends were trimmed by 0 bases and 6 bases, with 11 bases remaining between them. The CDR3 DNA reads as TGTGCCTGGAGTGTAGGAAGCGTGGCCGGGGAGCTGTTTTTT. Its translation is CAWSVGSVAGELFF.

The chain carries TRBV10-1 and TRBJ1-1; D unresolved. The V and J ends lost 3 bases and 11 bases respectively, with 22 bases between them. The germline CDR1 and CDR2 sequences are WNHNN and SYGVQD (reference sequence). The CDR3 runs 15 residues. CDR3 sequence reads: CASSDYGKGSPAAFF. As DNA, the CDR3 is TGCGCCAGCAGTGATTACGGAAAAGGGTCCCCAGCGGCTTTCTTT.

This sequence joins TRBV27 and TRBJ2-7, with 8 positions matching TRBD2. Trimming removed 4 bases from V and 0 bases from J; junction bases left unmatched: 2. Per the germline V gene, CDR1 is MNHEY and CDR2 is SMNVEV (reference sequence). The length of the CDR3 is 14 residues. As DNA, the CDR3 is TGTGCCAGCAGTTACCTAGCGGGCTCCTACGAGCAGTACTTC. Protein: CASSYLAGSYEQYF.

The V gene is TRBV29-1, the J gene TRBJ1-2, with D unclear. Germline V gene data show CDR1 as SQVTM and CDR2 as ANQGSEA. The CDR3 runs 12 residues. V was shortened by 3 bases and J by 5 bases, with 10 bases between the two germline ends. This chain's CDR3 is CSVDPGFYGYTF. CDR3 sequence (DNA): TGCAGCGTTGATCCAGGATTTTATGGCTACACCTTC.

The count of this clone is one. The V and J genes are TRBV7-2 and TRBJ1-1; D remains unclear. V lost 5 bases and J 5 bases, leaving 6 bases between the germline ends. This CDR3 spans 11 amino acids. CDR1 SGHTA and CDR2 FQGNSA come from the germline V gene. The CDR3 DNA reads TGTGCCAGCAGCCGAGGGACTGAAGCTTTCTTT. Amino acids: CASSRGTEAFF.

The chain recombines TRBV4-1 with TRBJ2-5, with 7 bases lining up with TRBD1. CDR3 size: 15 residues. V shed 1 base, J shed 5 bases, and the junction held 7 bases outside the gene matches. Looked up from germline, CDR1 is MGHRA and CDR2 is YSYEKL. The CDR3 is CASSQGPTGQETQYF. The CDR3, as DNA: TGCGCCAGCAGCCAAGGGCCGACAGGGCAGGAGACCCAGTACTTC.